This TCR beta chain was found in a study of CD8+ T cells in alopecia areata. Background on the study: It was oral tofacitinib, at 5 to 10 mg twice daily, that treated patients received.

CDR3 length equals 14 residues. With 6 bases removed from V and 2 bases from J, the gap between germline ends came to 17 bases. Germline values: CDR1 SQVTM, CDR2 ANQGSEA. cDNA prepared by RNA extraction and subsequent reverse transcription served as the template for sequencing. Sequencing was performed with immunoSEQ multiplex PCR; in TCRdb, only in-frame clones are kept and a portion is missing. This sample yields approximately 140,000 clones, of which 47% are seen a single time; about 6.8% belongs to the top ten. This clone came up a few times. Those with alopecia areata gave lesional scalp punch biopsies and peripheral blood.

J is TRBJ2-7 and V is TRBV29-1; D is unclear. The sample taken for sequencing was CD4+ T cells sorted from blood. This clonotype was sampled from a human donor with alopecia areata. In DNA form, the CDR3 reads TGCAGCGTGACCACCGGACCTACCCCCTACGAGCAGTACTTC. Its translation: CSVTTGPTPYEQYF.